The clone carrying this T cell receptor beta chain came up many times. The antigen remains unidentified. The cDNA came from 5'RACE, which used 10-nucleotide random UMIs. Over 160 million TCR-beta sequences from 15-18 subjects came from every sequencing run. MiXCR was run by TCRdb on the 5' RACE reads, yielding one entry per CDR3 protein. The profile shows roughly 34,000 distinct CDR3 sequences, more than 10% of them singletons. Stated time point: longitudinal time-point 2. PBMCs numbering 2 million and stored at -80 C yielded the unsorted libraries. This sample was taken from a study of neurological immune-mediated disorders. Whole-study results and caveats: TCR-beta repertoires seemed private in all groups, with no expanded CDR3 amino acid sequences shared.

The CDR3 sequence is 13 residues long. In germline, CDR1 is MNHEY, CDR2 SVGAGI. Germline trimming cut 5 bases from V and 6 bases from J; bases unmatched to any gene: 4. The rearrangement joins TRBV6-5 to TRBJ1-1, with 9 bases matching TRBD1. Input material: PBMCs. The TCR originated in a woman aged 40 to 50 in good health. CDR3 sequence reads: CASSKRTGAEAFF. The CDR3 bases are TGTGCCAGCAGTAAACGGACAGGGGCTGAAGCTTTCTTT.